The present entry profiles one T cell receptor (beta chain) with its context. Its recognized antigen is unknown. It has no much larger one-base neighbor in the sample; base qualities were not kept. This record belongs to a study of cytomegalovirus exposure and HLA in healthy donors (dated by TCRdb to about 2017). For the study in its entirety: In an earlier analysis of some 610 of the donors, 250 to 350 Gb of sequence data and 100 million or so unique TCR beta sequences from 150 million to 200 million T cells were reported. An earlier analysis of 450 to 750 of the donors used high-throughput TCR beta sequencing to judge whether each TCR beta V gene segment behaved as functional or pseudogenic. Alongside the repertoire data, information on donor age, sex, ethnicity and CMV serostatus was compiled. A later analysis re-examined previously published TCR beta repertoires from hundreds of donors and added high-resolution HLA genotyping to investigate patterns of TCR occurrence. Several DR-DQ haplotypes were handled as single units for association and clustering because linkage in the cohort was strong. The aim of the study was to test whether cataloging public T cell receptors could identify signatures of past pathogen exposure. On average, roughly 200,000 unique TCR beta nucleotide sequences were sequenced per donor among fewer than 500 genotyped donors of the cohort, with approximately 18% of those sequences being non-productive. Using immunosequencing, the study profiled T cell repertoires from about 610 subjects and related those repertoires to cytomegalovirus serostatus. Class I and class II HLA loci were covered by the typing at four-digit resolution. Of the roughly 400 genotyped donors, 81% were placed in the genetic ancestry cluster associated with self-reported Caucasian donors. All discovery cohort repertoires had been generated using a single sequencing platform. In addition to the first cohort of approximately 670 subjects, a separate validation cohort of 100 to 150 different subjects was used. Approximately 310 gigabases of sequencing data and 80 million or so unique TCR sequences were included in an early release covering several hundred HLA-typed donors. The number of donors typed differed by locus, with about 629-640 for A, B, C, DRB1 and DQB1, around 500 for DQA1, 600 to 610 for DPA1, and over 400 for DPB1. The study combined high-throughput TCR immunosequencing, statistical association of individual TCRs with disease status, and machine learning to predict cytomegalovirus infection status. Genome-wide SNP genotypes for about 60% of the roughly 700 donors were used in a later genetic analysis, which treated that subset as a discovery cohort. In the later analysis, no new phenotypic data were used to find candidate immune exposures; instead, reliance was placed on TCR beta sequences and their occurrence across donors.

The library relied on the immunoSEQ multiplex PCR assay. For the multiplex PCR, a mixture combining 60 forward primers for TCR Vbeta segments and 13 reverse primers for TCR Jbeta segments was used. The CDR3 region of rearranged TCR beta genes was amplified from genomic DNA with a multiplex PCR assay. Amplified TCR beta libraries were sequenced as 87-base-pair reads on the Illumina HiSeq System. The paper's data handling went like this. Across the 500 to 750 repertoires, a later analysis counted 75 million to 90 million unique TCR beta chains, roughly 11 million of which were shared by at least two donors. A nearest-neighbor algorithm error-corrected the raw reads and collapsed the reads into unique sequences, merging closely related sequences to remove PCR and sequencing errors. CDR3 sequences were aligned to IMGT reference sequences to assign V, D and J gene segments. For a sequence to be retained, at least a six-nucleotide match to both a V gene segment and a J gene segment was required. A rearrangement was called productive if the CDR3 had no stop codons and remained in frame with V and J, and every other rearrangement was called non-productive. CDR3 was defined according to IMGT convention as the region running from the second conserved V-encoded cysteine to the conserved J-encoded phenylalanine. The earlier analysis of 450 to 750 of the donors excluded any sequence lacking an unambiguous match to a single V gene segment. In an earlier analysis of roughly 600 of the donors, a V segment was called functional when productive rearrangements were above 56.7%, and segregating when the standard deviation between donors exceeded 5%. A statistical classification framework was built to diagnose cytomegalovirus status from the catalog of TCR beta chain sequences. A later analysis assigned V and J genes by comparing TCR nucleotide sequences with IMGT/GENE-DB human TR gene sequences. The TCRdist pipeline was used in a later analysis to assign CDR3 sequences and most-parsimonious VDJ recombination scenarios. In a later analysis, each TCR beta chain was defined by its CDR3 amino acid sequence together with its V-gene family, and reads lacking a unique V-gene family were excluded. In a later analysis, around 600 highly shared, low-generation-probability nucleotide sequences were removed to address suspected cross-contamination and a sequencing artifact. For each public chain, a later analysis derived a clonal expansion index from normalized ranks of inferred template counts within each repertoire. In a later analysis, generation probabilities were computed with a VDJ recombination model fitted to out-of-frame rearrangements, and the resulting probabilities were checked against IGoR. In a later analysis, TCR-TCR, TCR-HLA and TCR-CMV co-occurrence was scored with hypergeometric tests, and a repertoire-size bias correction was applied to TCR pairs. In a later analysis, false discovery rates were estimated by permuting HLA or CMV assignments 20 times. In a later analysis, co-occurring TCRs were grouped using DBSCAN, with TCRdist sequence similarity added in when clustering inside HLA-allele-positive subsets. For co-occurrence clustering, repertoires with fewer than 30,000 or more than 120,000 public chains were excluded, along with 5 or 6 repertoires with anomalous nucleotide sharing. TCRdb stores this immuneACCESS table with in-frame sequences only. Part of the clones is absent; in the studies checked, under half of the shortfall reflects unresolved V genes, and no reason is known for the rest. Clonal size and the V and J genes are those of that table, whereas D and trimming came from the DNA. For this sample the table gives 150,000 or so clones, of which under 75% were detected only once. Together, the top ten hold less than 8.5% of the sample.

The cohort comprised 550 to 700 healthy bone marrow donors. At the time of sampling, every cohort member was nominally healthy, though immune exposures that went unrecorded were likely present. The donor tested CMV seropositive, placing the donor among the 289 seropositive members of the cohort. Each donor provided a peripheral blood sample, and peripheral blood mononuclear cells were used for TCR beta sequencing. Genomic DNA was extracted from the blood cell samples with the Qiagen DNeasy Blood Extraction Kit. Inclusive of the bounding cysteine and phenylalanine, the CDR3 is 14 residues long. The entry retains the CDR3 DNA only, 42 bases that are in frame from base 1. V is shortened by 3 bases, J by 0 bases, and the region joining them spans 9 bases. In the germline V gene, CDR1 corresponds to KGHSH and CDR2 to LQKENI. What the research found in general, with its limitations: A later analysis found that most CMV-associated TCR beta chains appeared HLA-restricted, with HLA associations seemingly driven largely by CMV exposure. A later analysis found that TCR association rates varied across HLA loci, with DRB1 alleles showing the most associated TCRs and HLA-C alleles the fewest. The authors suggested that the approach could potentially be extended to other disease states and immunological phenotypes. Some IMGT-functional V segments, including TRBV6-2 and TRBV6-3, could not be distinguished by the 87-base-pair reads and were therefore excluded. This cohort had only TCR beta chains sequenced, and the lack of alpha or paired-chain data limited which features could be detected. Because HLA typing was unavailable for some donors at each locus, only the typed subset was used in association tests. The presence/absence analyses assumed that sequencing depth was roughly uniform across donors, and that assumption may not be true. Immune exposure information for the cohort was limited to CMV serostatus. A further reported finding was that TCR beta sequences accurately predicted the HLA-A and HLA-B alleles for most subjects in the first cohort. The classifier was reported to diagnose cytomegalovirus status with high specificity and sensitivity in both the original cohort and the validation cohort. Linkage disequilibrium might explain the correlated functional status among segregating V segments, but an unknown experimental factor could not be ruled out. In an earlier analysis of under 600 of the donors, most TCR beta V segments were observed in productive rearrangements about 87% or about 30% of the time, broadly matching IMGT annotations. Some 16 rarely observed V segments, including chromosome 9 orphons, were excluded from the earlier analysis of about 500 of the donors because counts were too low. A later analysis found that HLA-associated TCR beta chains were more clonally expanded and had lower generation probabilities than equally common non-associated chains. According to a later analysis, parvovirus B19, influenza, CMV and Epstein-Barr virus appeared linked to several top co-occurrence clusters. Strong co-occurrence of HLA alleles, especially DR and DQ, made assigning TCR associations to individual alleles difficult. A later analysis associated about 16,000 TCR beta sequences with specific HLA alleles at a false discovery rate of 0.05. While some public TCRs were present in many individuals, most TCR sequences turned up only very rarely across donors. The study listed 170 or so TCR beta chains as associated with cytomegalovirus. A cluster of highly shared sequence variants was judged likely to represent a technical artifact of the sequencing pipeline. A few of the identified cytomegalovirus-associated TCR beta chains were confirmed in vitro to be specific for cytomegalovirus antigens. In a later genetic analysis, fewer N-insertions in productive TCRs were reported among donors in an Asian-associated ancestry cluster than the approximately 710-donor mean. V-gene and J-gene trimming of TCR beta chains was associated with a missense DCLRE1C variant in a later genetic analysis, and the association was replicated in an independent cohort.

The sequence is built from TRBV18 and TRBJ2-7; a confident D gene designation cannot be given. The sample comprised PBMCs. The sequence derives from a man aged 35 to 55 in good health and CMV-seropositive. The nucleotides are TGTGCCAGCTCACCGCAGGCCAGCTCCTACGAGCAGTACTTC. Protein translation: CASSPQASSYEQYF.